The following is a TCR beta chain sequence with its context. Its antigen is still unknown. The data belong to a study of radiotherapy plus CTLA-4 blockade in lung cancer. Study in general: In roughly 17% of patients, objective responses were seen; approximately 34% had disease control. Study-wide results and caveats: In blood, after radiotherapy plus ipilimumab, tumor-derived TCR clones expanded. It was early blood T cell clone dynamics, with interferon-beta, that reportedly best predicted response.

The ends lost 5 bases at V and 3 bases at J; junction bases unmatched: 9. CDR3 size: 15 residues. CDR1 and CDR2 (germline): SGHTA, FQGTGA. Assay used: immunoSEQ multiplex PCR; TCRdb lists only in-frame clones, some missing. The sample holds 45,000 or so clones; 73% are singletons and the top ten take around 3.4%. Ipilimumab CTLA-4 blockade and focal radiation were given to patients with chemo-refractory metastatic non-small-cell lung cancer. This receptor was taken from a human donor with non-small cell lung cancer who had a complete response to radiotherapy plus ipilimumab. Material: peripheral blood, obtained from a patient treated with radiotherapy plus ipilimumab. This chain connects TRBV7-3 to TRBJ2-7; TRBD2 matches 8 bases. The CDR3 here is CASSAQSGSGYEQYF. The CDR3 DNA reads as TGTGCCAGCAGCGCACAAAGCGGGAGTGGCTACGAGCAGTACTTC.